Listed here are 16 T cell receptor beta chains from one sample, sequenced in a study of control samples from healthy donors and cancer patients. The data were produced by immunoSEQ multiplex PCR, yet TCRdb's version contains in-frame clones alone and is incomplete. The sample includes more than 85,000 clones, 85% to 90% seen only once; the top ten take about 3.9%. The sequenced sample consisted of PBMCs. These receptors all stem from a woman aged 60-70 years with lung cancer.

CDR3 sequence (DNA): TGTGCCAGCAGCTCTACAGGGTTCGAAAAGTTCTTC. Translation: CASSSTGFEKFF. The chain combines TRBV28 with TRBJ2-1; D perhaps matches TRBD1 (6 bases). The CDR3 spans 12 residues. Between the trimmed V and J ends, which lost 6 bases and 14 bases, there was a span of 17 bases. Looked up from germline, CDR1 is MDHEN and CDR2 is SYDVKM.

V gene TRBV19 combines with J gene TRBJ2-7; possibly TRBD2 for D (6 bases). V lost 3 bases, J lost 6 bases, and 18 bases lay in between. The V gene's germline CDR1 is LNHDA and CDR2 SQIVND (reference sequence). This CDR3 has 15 residues. CDR3: CASSMEGRGVPEQYF. The CDR3 DNA sequence: TGTGCCAGTAGTATGGAAGGGCGGGGAGTCCCCGAGCAGTACTTC.

This sequence joins TRBV7-2 and TRBJ1-2, with D perhaps TRBD1 (5 bases). From germline, CDR1 is SGHTA and CDR2 FQGNSA. V was shortened by 5 bases and J by 8 bases, with 18 bases between the two germline ends. This CDR3 spans 14 amino acids. The CDR3 protein is CASSPETAFGGYTF. The CDR3 DNA sequence: TGTGCCAGCAGCCCCGAGACAGCCTTCGGCGGCTACACCTTC.

This chain connects TRBV29-1 to TRBJ2-7; TRBD2 agrees at 8 bases. Germline values: CDR1 SQVTM, CDR2 ANQGSEA. There are 15 residues in the CDR3. The ends lost 2 bases at V and 3 bases at J; junction bases unmatched: 9. The CDR3 sequence: CSVESGSGGIYEQYF. In DNA form, the CDR3 reads TGCAGCGTTGAATCCGGAAGCGGGGGAATCTACGAGCAGTACTTC.

This rearrangement joins TRBV18 to TRBJ2-1; possible D gene TRBD1, 6 bases. V lost 2 bases, J lost 7 bases, and 18 bases lay in between. The CDR3 contains 16 residues. CDR1 KGHSH and CDR2 LQKENI come from the germline V gene. The CDR3 loop reads CASSPDRKVGINEQFF. CDR3 bases: TGTGCCAGCTCACCAGACAGGAAAGTGGGAATAAATGAGCAGTTCTTC. Variable domain in full (rest from reference TRBV18 and TRBJ2-1): NAGVMQNPRHLVRRRGQEARLRCSPMKGHSHVYWYRQLPEEGLKFMVYLQKENIIDESGMPKERFSAEFPKEGPSILRIQQVVRGDSAAYFCASSPDRKVGINEQFFGPGTRLTVL.

This chain links TRBV3-1 (or the pseudogene TRBV3-2) with TRBJ1-1, with D possibly matching TRBD1 (6 bases). Trimming removed 2 bases from V and 2 bases from J, with 9 bases in between. The germline CDR1 and CDR2 sequences are LGHDT and YNNKEL (reference sequence). CDR3 length: 14 residues. CDR3: CASSQPGQNTEAFF. In nucleotides, the CDR3 is TGTGCCAGCAGCCAACCGGGACAAAACACTGAAGCTTTCTTT.

CDR3 in DNA: TGTGCCAGCAGCCGCCGGACAGGCCTCTCTGGAAACACCATATATTTT. Translated, it gives CASSRRTGLSGNTIYF. The rearrangement uses TRBV7-8 and TRBJ1-3; 7 bases line up with TRBD1. Germline CDR1 SGHVS, CDR2 FQNEAQ. The V and J ends lost 5 bases and 0 bases, in that order; junction bases with no gene match: 7. The CDR3 contains 16 residues.

The chain couples TRBV29-1 to TRBJ1-2; D possibly corresponds to TRBD1 (5 bases). V gave up 1 base and J gave up 4 bases, with 16 bases separating them. This CDR3 region has 15 residues. Germline V lookup: CDR1 SQVTM, CDR2 ANQGSEA. CDR3: CSVEVGGGQGYGYTF. The CDR3 DNA follows: TGCAGCGTTGAAGTGGGTGGGGGTCAAGGCTATGGCTACACCTTC.

The chain employs TRBV11-3 and TRBJ1-1; 8 bases are a match to TRBD1. The V gene's germline CDR1 is SGHNT and CDR2 YENEEA. This CDR3 is built from 15 residues. The trim removed 2 bases at V and 9 bases at J, leaving 11 bases unmatched. CDR3 sequence: CASSLSDRAVTQAFF. DNA of the CDR3: TGTGCCAGCAGCTTATCGGACAGGGCTGTAACCCAAGCTTTCTTT.

The V call is TRBV19, the J call TRBJ2-1, with D maybe TRBD2 (5 bases). The CDR3 consists of 14 residues. Trimming left V 5 bases short and J 6 bases short, with 14 bases between. Germline lookup yields CDR1 LNHDA and CDR2 SQIVND (reference sequence). CDR3 in DNA: TGTGCCAGTAGTCTGCGGGCCGATTTCAATGAGCAGTTCTTC. Protein sequence: CASSLRADFNEQFF.

The V and J genes are TRBV7-2 and TRBJ2-1; TRBD1 might be the D (5 bases). This CDR3 spans 14 amino acids. From germline, CDR1 is SGHTA and CDR2 FQGNSA. Trimming took off 1 base at V and 10 bases at J, with 14 bases between the two ends. The CDR3 reads CASSLDQGSDEQFF. The CDR3 DNA is TGTGCCAGCAGCTTAGATCAGGGATCCGACGAGCAGTTCTTC.

V and J are TRBV7-9 and TRBJ1-2; 9 bases agree with TRBD1. Germline V gene lookup returns CDR1 SEHNR and CDR2 FQNEAQ (reference sequence). There are 15 residues in the CDR3. V trimming: 3 bases; J trimming: 6 bases; junction bases outside the gene matches: 8. The CDR3 DNA reads TGTGCCAGCAGCTTCGCGGGACAGGGCTTTAATGGCTACACCTTC. Protein: CASSFAGQGFNGYTF. Based on the CDR3 plus reference TRBV7-9 and TRBJ1-2, the full variable domain is DTGVSQNPRHKITKRGQNVTFRCDPISEHNRLYWYRQTLGQGPEFLTYFQNEAQLEKSRLLSDRFSAERPKGSFSTLEIQRTEQGDSAMYLCASSFAGQGFNGYTFGSGTRLTVV.

This clone was seen only once. This chain links TRBV19 with TRBJ1-2, with D possibly being TRBD1 (5 bases). Trimming removed 9 bases at V and 4 bases at J, with 9 bases between. The CDR3 runs 11 residues. Germline lookup yields CDR1 LNHDA and CDR2 SQIVND (reference sequence). CDR3 coding DNA: TGTGCCAGCCGGGGCGTCTATGGCTACACCTTC. It encodes CASRGVYGYTF.

This chain uses TRBV6-1 with TRBJ1-2; D unclear. Germline CDR1 is MNHNS and CDR2 is SASEGT. The CDR3 consists of 13 residues. V shed 2 bases and J shed 1 base, with 5 bases lying between them. This CDR3 is CASSESHNYGYTF. CDR3 bases: TGTGCCAGCAGTGAAAGCCATAACTATGGCTACACCTTC.

The chain couples TRBV6-2 or TRBV6-3 to TRBJ1-1, with a possible D match to TRBD1 (5 bases). V shed 5 bases and J shed 1 base, with 14 bases lying between them. The CDR3 contains 15 residues. The germline gives CDR1 MNHEY, CDR2 SVGEGT. CDR3 in DNA: TGTGCCAGCAGTGCTCCAGGGAGGGGGAACACTGAAGCTTTCTTT. This codes for CASSAPGRGNTEAFF.

The V call is TRBV29-1, the J call TRBJ1-5; possible D gene TRBD1, 6 bases. From germline, CDR1 is SQVTM and CDR2 ANQGSEA. V lost 6 bases to trimming and J lost 4 bases, with 19 bases between them. The CDR3 is 15 amino acids. The CDR3 reads CSVLFPGHSNQPQHF. CDR3 bases: TGCAGCGTCCTCTTCCCGGGACATTCTAATCAGCCCCAGCATTTT.